A selection of T cell receptor beta chains follows, all from one sample in a study of identifying expanded T cells in peripheral blood. The table came from immunoSEQ multiplex PCR; TCRdb's copy has only in-frame clones and leaves some out. Here the sample spans approximately 75,000 clones, roughly 90% being singletons. Sequenced sample: blood. These receptors all stem from a person between 18 and 75 years old in good health. CDR3s include the opening cysteine and the closing phenylalanine or tryptophan. The D gene is left open where the match is weak. Size is omitted from some rows. Given values are once, few, many or a class for expanded clones.

V	length	J	D	size	CDR3	DNA
TRBV28	14	TRBJ2-1	.	once	CASSQLDLYNEQFF	TGTGCCAGCAGTCAGTTGGACCTTTACAATGAGCAGTTCTTC
TRBV19	16	TRBJ2-1	.	.	CATARLRGEEINEQFF	TGTGCCACCGCGCGTTTAAGGGGAGAGGAAATAAATGAGCAGTTCTTC
TRBV25-1	14	TRBJ2-5	.	.	CASSARAFQETQYF	TGTGCCAGCAGTGCCCGGGCGTTCCAAGAGACCCAGTACTTC
TRBV27	16	TRBJ2-1	TRBD2	.	CASSHGGAGEANEQFF	TGTGCCAGCAGTCACGGGGGGGCGGGAGAGGCCAATGAGCAGTTCTTC
TRBV19	14	TRBJ1-4	.	.	CASSWGSANEKLFF	TGTGCCAGTAGTTGGGGATCTGCTAATGAAAAACTGTTTTTT
TRBV7-9	15	TRBJ2-7	.	.	CASSPTGDDFDEQYF	TGTGCCAGCAGCCCAACGGGCGACGATTTCGACGAGCAGTACTTC
TRBV7-9	16	TRBJ2-1	.	.	CASSLYGQGKSNEQFF	TGTGCCAGCAGCTTATACGGTCAGGGGAAGTCAAATGAGCAGTTCTTC
TRBV6-4	18	TRBJ1-4	.	.	CRQISRDTKFATNEKLFF	TGTCGCCAGATAAGTAGGGACACTAAATTTGCAACTAATGAAAAACTGTTTTTT
TRBV7-9	13	TRBJ2-1	TRBD1	.	CAAGQGVIDEQFF	TGTGCCGCTGGGCAGGGGGTAATTGATGAGCAGTTCTTC
TRBV6-6	16	TRBJ1-4	.	.	CASSYLLPGADEKLFF	TGTGCCAGCAGTTACCTGTTACCAGGGGCGGATGAAAAACTGTTTTTT
TRBV7-6	16	TRBJ2-2	.	.	CASSLAPLGNTGELFF	TGTGCCAGCAGCTTAGCGCCACTAGGAAACACCGGGGAGCTGTTTTTT
TRBV29-1	16	TRBJ2-1	.	.	CSVEDGGGKGYNEQFF	TGCAGCGTTGAAGACGGTGGGGGTAAAGGTTACAATGAGCAGTTCTTC
TRBV9	13	TRBJ2-5	.	.	CASSVGGPGTQYF	TGTGCCAGCAGCGTAGGGGGGCCCGGGACCCAGTACTTC
TRBV4-2	14	TRBJ2-3	TRBD2	.	CASSQGIAGDTQYF	TGTGCCAGCAGCCAAGGGATAGCGGGAGATACGCAGTATTTT
TRBV6-5	15	TRBJ2-2	.	.	CASSFEAGVVGELFF	TGTGCCAGCAGTTTTGAGGCAGGGGTGGTCGGGGAGCTGTTTTTT
TRBV7-2	17	TRBJ2-3	.	once	CASSFPPLGASTDTQYF	TGTGCCAGCAGCTTTCCACCTCTGGGGGCTAGCACAGATACGCAGTATTTT
TRBV15	15	TRBJ1-3	TRBD1	.	CATSRDRSSGNTIYF	TGTGCCACCAGCAGGGACAGGAGCTCTGGAAACACCATATATTTT
TRBV6-1	11	TRBJ1-1	.	.	CASIGPLGAFF	TGTGCCAGCATAGGGCCGTTGGGGGCTTTCTTT
TRBV5-1	13	TRBJ2-5	.	.	CASSLMGEETQYF	TGCGCCAGCAGCTTGATGGGGGAAGAGACCCAGTACTTC
TRBV29-1	15	TRBJ2-1	.	.	CSVPHTLVRGYEQFF	TGCAGCGTCCCCCATACGCTTGTTAGGGGCTATGAGCAGTTCTTC
TRBV13	16	TRBJ1-3	.	.	CASSLVSPRSGNTIYF	TGTGCCAGCAGCTTAGTCAGTCCGAGATCTGGAAACACCATATATTTT
TRBV9	16	TRBJ1-2	.	.	CASSVAIDRTETGYTF	TGTGCCAGCAGCGTAGCGATAGACAGGACAGAGACTGGCTACACCTTC
TRBV7-2	13	TRBJ2-7	.	once	CASSTRQGGEQYF	TGTGCCAGCAGCACCCGACAGGGAGGCGAGCAGTACTTC
TRBV6-1	15	TRBJ1-5	.	.	CASSEVRGGGQPQHF	TGTGCCAGCAGTGAAGTGAGGGGTGGAGGACAGCCCCAGCATTTT
TRBV2	16	TRBJ1-3	.	.	CASRTRDGNSGNTIYF	TGTGCCAGCAGGACCCGGGACGGCAACTCTGGAAACACCATATATTTT
TRBV19	15	TRBJ2-1	TRBD1	.	CASNWGTGSMDEQFF	TGTGCCAGTAATTGGGGGACAGGGAGTATGGATGAGCAGTTCTTC
TRBV9	12	TRBJ2-2	.	.	CASSVGTGELFF	TGTGCCAGCAGCGTAGGCACCGGGGAGCTGTTTTTT
TRBV7-2	14	TRBJ2-3	.	.	CASSLAGGADTQYF	TGTGCCAGCAGCTTAGCGGGAGGAGCAGATACGCAGTATTTT
TRBV4-1	14	TRBJ2-3	.	once	CASSRYTSTDTQYF	TGCGCCAGCAGCCGGTACACTAGCACAGATACGCAGTATTTT
TRBV7-8	17	TRBJ1-4	TRBD1	.	CASSWTGEIRTNEKLFF	TGTGCCAGCAGCTGGACAGGGGAGATAAGAACTAATGAAAAACTGTTTTTT
TRBV7-8	15	TRBJ1-1	TRBD1	.	CASSLGGTGNFEAFF	TGTGCCAGCAGCTTAGGTGGGACAGGGAATTTTGAAGCTTTCTTT
TRBV5-5	14	TRBJ2-7	.	.	CASSFPGQDYEQYF	TGTGCCAGCAGCTTCCCGGGACAAGACTACGAGCAGTACTTC
TRBV27	16	TRBJ1-5	.	.	CASGPSGTGYNQPQHF	TGTGCCAGCGGCCCGAGCGGCACCGGGTACAATCAGCCCCAGCATTTT
TRBV7-2	13	TRBJ1-3	.	.	CASSLGAGNTIYF	TGTGCCAGCAGCTTAGGCGCAGGAAACACCATATATTTT
TRBV9	15	TRBJ1-2	.	.	CASSEPSTGTIGYTF	TGTGCCAGCAGCGAACCCTCGACAGGTACTATTGGCTACACCTTC
TRBV4-3	17	TRBJ2-5	.	.	CASSRQVARDPQETQYF	TGCGCCAGCAGCCGTCAGGTTGCGAGGGATCCCCAAGAGACCCAGTACTTC
TRBV9	16	TRBJ2-1	.	.	CASSVGAGPNYNEQFF	TGTGCCAGCAGCGTAGGGGCGGGCCCCAATTACAATGAGCAGTTCTTC
TRBV11-3	14	TRBJ2-1	.	.	CASSLDSAYNEQFF	TGTGCCAGCAGCTTAGACTCGGCGTACAATGAGCAGTTCTTC
TRBV6-6	14	TRBJ1-1	.	.	CASSATGRVTEAFF	TGTGCCAGCAGTGCGACAGGTAGGGTCACTGAAGCTTTCTTT
TRBV2	10	TRBJ2-7	.	.	CASRSVQVSF	TGTGCCAGCAGGAGTGTGCAGGTATCTTTC
TRBV30	20	TRBJ2-7	TRBD2	.	CAWSSYPPGDYHSPSDEQYF	TGTGCCTGGAGTTCGTACCCCCCGGGGGACTACCACAGCCCCTCGGACGAGCAGTACTTC
TRBV29-1	13	TRBJ1-2	.	.	CSVPRAGLYGYTF	TGCAGCGTTCCCCGGGCCGGACTCTATGGCTACACCTTC
TRBV7-9	16	TRBJ2-1	TRBD2	.	CASSPIGLAGNNEQFF	TGTGCCAGCAGCCCGATCGGACTAGCGGGAAACAATGAGCAGTTCTTC
TRBV9	14	TRBJ2-5	TRBD2	.	CASSAGGSQETQYF	TGTGCCAGCAGCGCGGGGGGATCCCAAGAGACCCAGTACTTC
TRBV28	14	TRBJ2-5	.	.	CASSPSGEAETQYF	TGTGCCAGCAGCCCTTCCGGGGAGGCAGAGACCCAGTACTTC
TRBV10-3	14	TRBJ2-5	.	.	CAISEFGGEETQYF	TGTGCCATCAGTGAGTTTGGAGGGGAGGAGACCCAGTACTTC
TRBV4-3	14	TRBJ2-5	.	.	CASSPTVYQETQYF	TGCGCCAGCAGCCCGACGGTGTACCAAGAGACCCAGTACTTC
TRBV4-3	15	TRBJ2-2	.	.	CASSQEQGGTGELFF	TGCGCCAGCAGCCAAGAACAGGGCGGCACCGGGGAGCTGTTTTTT